These T cell receptor beta chains were read from a single sample in a study of blood T cell repertoires in COVID-19. The table came from immunoSEQ multiplex PCR; TCRdb's copy has only in-frame clones and leaves some out. This sample has approximately 440,000 clones, with approximately 88% found just once. Sequences were obtained from peripheral blood. The receptors stem from a woman in her fifties or sixties with COVID-19, enrolled during active disease. Both conserved end residues are trimmed from each CDR3. Not all rows give a size; the values are once, few, many and, for expanded clones, a class.

V gene: TRBV5-3
J gene: TRBJ2-5
clone size: NA
CDR3 protein: ARSQGRAGGKETQY

V gene: TRBV7-9
J gene: TRBJ1-2
clone size: NA
CDR3 protein: ATEAMRGYT

V gene: TRBV4-1
J gene: TRBJ1-6
clone size: NA
CDR3 protein: ASSQERYNSPLH

V gene: TRBV5-5
J gene: TRBJ1-2
clone size: NA
CDR3 protein: ASSFPTGLYGYT

V gene: TRBV19
J gene: TRBJ2-2
clone size: NA
CDR3 protein: ASSISRRGRGELF

V gene: TRBV4-2
J gene: TRBJ1-1
clone size: NA
CDR3 protein: ASRLGQLNTEAF

V gene: TRBV6-1
J gene: TRBJ2-7
clone size: NA
CDR3 protein: ASSDIWGQSYEQY

V gene: TRBV27
J gene: TRBJ2-7
clone size: NA
CDR3 protein: ASSSPGLPYEQY

V gene: TRBV7-2
J gene: TRBJ1-3
clone size: NA
CDR3 protein: ASSLGPGDAGNTIY

V gene: TRBV6-4
J gene: TRBJ1-2
clone size: NA
CDR3 protein: ASSDSNTVKRGYT

V gene: TRBV7-9
J gene: TRBJ2-1
clone size: NA
CDR3 protein: ASSPPRSSYNEQF

V gene: TRBV11-2
J gene: TRBJ2-3
clone size: NA
CDR3 protein: ASSLDPGPDTDTQY

V gene: TRBV24-1
J gene: TRBJ2-5
clone size: NA
CDR3 protein: ATSDSVRDKQETQY

V gene: TRBV2
J gene: TRBJ1-3
clone size: NA
CDR3 protein: ASSETQISGNTIY

V gene: TRBV11-2
J gene: TRBJ2-1
clone size: NA
CDR3 protein: ASSLSSGRSYNEQF

V gene: TRBV15
J gene: TRBJ2-7
clone size: NA
CDR3 protein: ATSRAGTGDEQY

V gene: TRBV18
J gene: TRBJ2-7
clone size: NA
CDR3 protein: ASSPLQEGEQY

V gene: TRBV7-2
J gene: TRBJ1-3
clone size: once
CDR3 protein: ASSWVAGYSGNTIY

V gene: TRBV5-1
J gene: TRBJ1-3
clone size: NA
CDR3 protein: ASSLVAGAGNTIY

V gene: TRBV11-2
J gene: TRBJ2-1
clone size: once
CDR3 protein: ASSPGLAGTFHEQF

V gene: TRBV6-5
J gene: TRBJ2-1
clone size: NA
CDR3 protein: ASSLAESSYNEQF

V gene: TRBV15
J gene: TRBJ1-4
clone size: few
CDR3 protein: ATSWRQGSNEKLF

V gene: TRBV5-6
J gene: TRBJ1-2
clone size: NA
CDR3 protein: ASSLEAGYT

V gene: TRBV14
J gene: TRBJ1-3
clone size: NA
CDR3 protein: ASSQGWGSGNTIY

V gene: TRBV6-5
J gene: TRBJ2-2
clone size: NA
CDR3 protein: ASHSGTGNTGELF

V gene: TRBV24-1
J gene: TRBJ2-2
clone size: few
CDR3 protein: ATSDFNGELF

V gene: TRBV5-1
J gene: TRBJ2-2
clone size: NA
CDR3 protein: ASRAKRTSYTGELF

V gene: TRBV7-9
J gene: TRBJ2-1
clone size: NA
CDR3 protein: ASSLGGLAGAPF

V gene: TRBV1
J gene: TRBJ1-6
clone size: NA
CDR3 protein: TSRGGQINNSPLH

V gene: TRBV12-5
J gene: TRBJ2-7
clone size: NA
CDR3 protein: ASGSGQGGSYEQY

V gene: TRBV7-8
J gene: TRBJ2-7
clone size: NA
CDR3 protein: ASSFAGVYEQY

V gene: TRBV19
J gene: TRBJ2-7
clone size: NA
CDR3 protein: ASSIGVRGPYEQY

V gene: TRBV19
J gene: TRBJ2-4
clone size: NA
CDR3 protein: ASSMHEGGAKNIQY

V gene: TRBV19
J gene: TRBJ1-5
clone size: NA
CDR3 protein: ASRPWDRGWTQPQH

V gene: TRBV9
J gene: TRBJ2-1
clone size: NA
CDR3 protein: ASSGKQGTPYNEQF

V gene: TRBV27
J gene: TRBJ1-2
clone size: NA
CDR3 protein: ASSFRTGVDYGYT

V gene: TRBV19
J gene: TRBJ1-2
clone size: NA
CDR3 protein: ASSMGQGPSLGT

V gene: TRBV19
J gene: TRBJ1-5
clone size: few
CDR3 protein: ASSIGGWQPQH

V gene: TRBV7-2
J gene: TRBJ1-4
clone size: few
CDR3 protein: ASSRLTGLDEKLF

V gene: TRBV9
J gene: TRBJ1-3
clone size: NA
CDR3 protein: ASSANSGAPPGGNTIY

V gene: TRBV2
J gene: TRBJ2-7
clone size: NA
CDR3 protein: ASGRQIQIGSSYEQY

V gene: TRBV28
J gene: TRBJ1-1
clone size: NA
CDR3 protein: ASRAQWGGGTEAF

V gene: TRBV19
J gene: TRBJ2-7
clone size: NA
CDR3 protein: ASSIYSGGPYEQY

V gene: TRBV2
J gene: TRBJ1-1
clone size: once
CDR3 protein: AKKGEMNTEAF

V gene: TRBV5-5
J gene: TRBJ1-3
clone size: NA
CDR3 protein: ASSLPQGSGNTIY

V gene: TRBV6-5
J gene: TRBJ2-1
clone size: NA
CDR3 protein: ASRPPPGQGHEQF

V gene: TRBV9
J gene: TRBJ1-2
clone size: NA
CDR3 protein: ASSVGGTVNYGYT

V gene: TRBV5-1
J gene: TRBJ1-2
clone size: NA
CDR3 protein: ASSLGRGGNYGYT

V gene: TRBV6-5
J gene: TRBJ1-5
clone size: NA
CDR3 protein: ASRDRGYQPQH

V gene: TRBV6-5
J gene: TRBJ1-1
clone size: NA
CDR3 protein: ASSQGAKAF

V gene: TRBV30
J gene: TRBJ1-6
clone size: NA
CDR3 protein: AWGDRESSPLH

V gene: TRBV27
J gene: TRBJ1-4
clone size: NA
CDR3 protein: ASSLSVQAPGRDEKLF

V gene: TRBV24-1
J gene: TRBJ1-4
clone size: NA
CDR3 protein: ATSGPTGANEKLF